This TCR beta chain was observed in a study of OX40 agonist ivuxolimab in advanced cancers. Background on the study: At 0.01 to 10 mg/kg, ivuxolimab was administered intravenously to patients every 2 weeks. Those enrolled were 82.7% male, with a mean age of approximately 60 years and ages from roughly 23 to 80. Partial responses were achieved by three patients, one with hepatocellular carcinoma and two with cutaneous melanoma.

In germline, CDR1 is SEHNR, CDR2 FQNEAQ (reference sequence). CDR3 length: 14 residues. Germline trimming cut 5 bases from V and 5 bases from J; bases unmatched to any gene: 6. TCRdb's copy holds only in-frame clones and misses some; the assay was immunoSEQ multiplex PCR. The sample holds tens of thousands of clones; roughly 91% are singletons and the top ten take 4.9%. Notes on the study in general: In CD8+ T cells, expanded clones were on average more numerous than in CD4+.

To note about this clone: Its antigen is as yet unknown.

The starting material was CD4+ or CD8+ T cells sorted from blood, obtained in a trial of the OX40 agonist ivuxolimab. This receptor was obtained from an adult with an advanced solid tumor such as melanoma, head and neck, liver or kidney cancer. This chain uses TRBV7-9 with TRBJ2-5; 9 bases agree with TRBD2. CDR3 nucleotides: TGTGCCAGCAGCCCGGGACTAGCATGGGAGACCCAGTACTTC. This translates into CASSPGLAWETQYF.